The 30 T cell receptor beta chains presented below share a single source sample, sequenced in a study of blood T cell repertoires in COVID-19. Clones were sequenced by immunoSEQ multiplex PCR, and TCRdb holds only the in-frame ones, with some missing. The sample holds 490,000 or so clones, roughly 90% seen once. Sequenced sample: PBMCs or T cells enriched from blood (not recorded which). The receptors here all came from a woman aged 35 to 49 who had recovered from COVID-19.

The rearrangement links TRBV5-1 to TRBJ2-7, with a weak D call TRBD1 (6 bases). Looked up from germline, CDR1 is SGHRS and CDR2 is YFSETQ. The CDR3 contains 13 residues. V lost 4 bases, J lost 6 bases, and 14 bases lay in between. DNA of the CDR3: TGCGCCAGCAGCCCGTCACAGGGCACCGAGCAGTACTTC. As protein: CASSPSQGTEQYF. Together with reference TRBV5-1 and TRBJ2-7, the CDR3 gives the full variable domain: KAGVTQTPRYLIKTRGQQVTLSCSPISGHRSVSWYQQTPGQGLQFLFEYFSETQRNKGNFPGRFSGRQFSNSRSEMNVSTLELGDSALYLCASSPSQGTEQYFGPGTRLTVT.

The chain has TRBV2 and TRBJ1-1; D is perhaps TRBD1 (6 bases). V gave up 10 bases and J gave up 1 base, with 13 bases separating them. In germline, CDR1 is SNHLY, CDR2 FYNNEI. This CDR3 comprises 13 residues. CDR3 region: CAISRGWNTEAFF. The CDR3, as DNA: TGTGCCATCTCTAGGGGGTGGAACACTGAAGCTTTCTTT.

The rearrangement links TRBV5-1 to TRBJ2-5; TRBD2 is a possible D gene (6 bases). Looked up from germline, CDR1 is SGHRS and CDR2 is YFSETQ. This CDR3 has 14 amino acids. The V and J ends lost 2 bases and 5 bases respectively, with 13 bases between them. The CDR3 region has the DNA TGCGCCAGCAGCTTAGGTGCAGGGAGGGAGACCCAGTACTTC. It encodes CASSLGAGRETQYF.

This clone showed up just a few times. The J gene is TRBJ2-7, the V gene TRBV4-2; 13 bases align to TRBD2. V gave up 4 bases and J gave up 5 bases; unmatched junction bases: 8. CDR1 and CDR2 from the germline V gene are LGHNA and YNFKEQ. The CDR3 is made up of 16 amino acids. Here the CDR3 DNA reads TGTGCCAGCAGCCCACTCATCGGGACTAGCGGGAACGAGCAGTACTTC. This encodes CASSPLIGTSGNEQYF.

The CDR3 protein is CASSQDMTGGFYYGYTF. CDR3 coding DNA: TGCGCCAGCAGCCAAGATATGACAGGGGGTTTTTACTATGGCTACACCTTC. The V and J genes are TRBV4-3 and TRBJ1-2; 9 bases are a match to TRBD1. The CDR3 runs to 17 residues. Trimming at V came to 0 bases and at J to 3 bases, leaving 8 bases not matched to a gene. The germline V gene encodes CDR1 LGHNA and CDR2 YSLEER.

This clone came up a few times. The rearrangement joins TRBV3-1 (or the pseudogene TRBV3-2) to TRBJ1-2; perhaps TRBD1 as D (5 bases). CDR3 length: 13 residues. Per germline, CDR1 LGHDT and CDR2 YNNKEL (reference sequence). V lost 1 base, J lost 8 bases, and 11 bases lay in between. CDR3 in DNA: TGTGCCAGCAGCCAAGCGGGGGAAGCGGGCTACACCTTC. Translated: CASSQAGEAGYTF.

The chain carries TRBV11-3 and TRBJ2-1; D is perhaps TRBD1 (6 bases). The CDR3 spans 12 residues. V was cut by 0 bases and J by 12 bases, with 9 bases left in between. Germline lookup yields CDR1 SGHNT and CDR2 YENEEA. The CDR3 sequence: CASSLDRGPQFF. CDR3 nucleotide sequence: TGTGCCAGCAGCTTAGACAGGGGCCCGCAGTTCTTC. The full variable domain, completed using reference TRBV11-3 and TRBJ2-1, is EAGVVQSPRYKIIEKKQPVAFWCNPISGHNTLYWYLQNLGQGPELLIRYENEEAVDDSQLPKDRFSAERLKGVDSTLKIQPAELGDSAVYLCASSLDRGPQFFGPGTRLTVL.

Details on this clone: Other DNA variants within this sample encode the same CDR3. The CDR3 bases are TGCGCCAGCAGCTTGGCTGGAGGGGGCACAGATACGCAGTATTTT. This encodes CASSLAGGGTDTQYF. V and J are TRBV5-1 and TRBJ2-3; D is perhaps TRBD2 (6 bases). Per germline, CDR1 SGHRS and CDR2 YFSETQ. The CDR3 runs to 15 residues. V was pared by 0 bases and J by 1 base, with 9 bases between. Full variable domain (outside the CDR3, taken from reference TRBV5-1 and TRBJ2-3): KAGVTQTPRYLIKTRGQQVTLSCSPISGHRSVSWYQQTPGQGLQFLFEYFSETQRNKGNFPGRFSGRQFSNSRSEMNVSTLELGDSALYLCASSLAGGGTDTQYFGPGTRLTVL.

The chain carries TRBV29-1 and TRBJ1-6; 9 nucleotides line up with TRBD1. Unmatched junction bases numbered 4, after V lost 4 bases and J lost 9 bases. CDR1 is SQVTM, CDR2 ANQGSEA, per germline. CDR3 length: 13 residues. CDR3 DNA: TGCAGCGTTGCATGGGACAGGGTTTCACCCCTCCACTTT. Its translation is CSVAWDRVSPLHF.

The gene calls are TRBV27 and TRBJ1-3; TRBD1 matches at 10 bases. J was trimmed by 4 bases and V by 4 bases; bases with no gene match: 10. The CDR3 has 17 amino acids. Germline CDR1 reads MNHEY; CDR2 reads SMNVEV (reference sequence). CDR3 nucleotides: TGTGCCAGCAGTTCCTCCCCGGACAGGGGGGAAGGAAACACCATATATTTT. This translates into CASSSSPDRGEGNTIYF.

The V and J genes are TRBV6-5 and TRBJ2-7; D gene ambiguous. The CDR3 length is 13 residues. V was pared by 8 bases and J by 1 base, with 12 bases between. CDR1 MNHEY and CDR2 SVGAGI come from the germline V gene. CDR3 protein: CASSKEWSYEQYF. The DNA for the CDR3 is TGTGCCAGCTCTAAAGAATGGTCCTACGAGCAGTACTTC.

The rearrangement uses TRBV4-3 and TRBJ2-1; 9 positions match TRBD2. This CDR3 contains 21 residues. CDR1 is LGHNA, CDR2 YSLEER, per germline. V was pared by 0 bases and J by 0 bases, with 15 bases of the junction left unmatched. CDR3 residues: CASSQDLVAVTSGSSYNEQFF. The CDR3 nucleotides read TGCGCCAGCAGCCAAGATCTCGTGGCAGTGACTAGCGGTAGCTCCTACAATGAGCAGTTCTTC.

J is TRBJ1-2 and V is TRBV27; 7 bases are shared with TRBD1. The CDR3 is made up of 17 amino acids. V lost 2 bases to trimming and J lost 2 bases; unmatched junction nucleotides: 11. From germline, CDR1 is MNHEY and CDR2 SMNVEV (reference sequence). DNA for the CDR3: TGTGCCAGCAGTTTAACCCCCGACAGGGCCCCAAACTATGGCTACACCTTC. It specifies CASSLTPDRAPNYGYTF.

CDR3 coding DNA: TGTGCCAGCTCACCACAGGGACTAGCGGGTTCACAGTTCTTC. Its translation is CASSPQGLAGSQFF. The chain recombines TRBV18 with TRBJ2-1, with 12 bases that match TRBD2. The germline CDR1 and CDR2 sequences are KGHSH and LQKENI. The CDR3 loop spans 14 amino acids. V dropped 1 base and J dropped 13; count of bases not matched to a gene: 5.

This clone has just one count. This chain uses TRBV19 with TRBJ2-7; 9 positions match TRBD1. V dropped 6 bases and J dropped 5; count of bases not matched to a gene: 5. CDR3 length equals 13 residues. CDR1 and CDR2 (germline): LNHDA, SQIVND (reference sequence). DNA for the CDR3: TGTGCCAGTAGGGGACAGGGATTCCACGAGCAGTACTTC. Amino acid sequence: CASRGQGFHEQYF.

The rearrangement links TRBV24-1 to TRBJ1-2; a weak D match, TRBD1 (5 bases). This CDR3 region has 13 residues. Germline CDR1 reads KGHDR; CDR2 reads SFDVKD. V gave up 5 bases and J gave up 2 bases, with 8 bases separating them. As DNA, the CDR3 is TGTGCCACCAGTGGGCCAGGGAACTATGGCTACACCTTC. It specifies CATSGPGNYGYTF.

V usage is TRBV7-9 and J usage is TRBJ1-3; D might be TRBD1 (5 bases). The CDR3 length is 15 residues. Germline CDR1 is SEHNR and CDR2 is FQNEAQ (reference sequence). The ends were cut back, 4 bases at V and 2 bases at J, with 12 bases in the middle. The CDR3 DNA reads as TGTGCCAGCAGCTCCAGGGTGATAACTGGAAACACCATATATTTT. It yields the protein CASSSRVITGNTIYF.

V and J are TRBV14 and TRBJ2-2, with 8 bases matching TRBD1. There are 16 residues in the CDR3. Germline loops: CDR1 SGHDN, CDR2 FVKESK. V shed 0 bases, J shed 7 bases, and the junction held 7 bases outside the gene matches. The CDR3 region has the DNA TGTGCCAGCAGCCAAGATCAGGGGGCGATTAGCGGGGAGCTGTTTTTT. This sequence encodes CASSQDQGAISGELFF. The entire variable domain, with the rest obtained from reference TRBV14 and TRBJ2-2, is as follows: EAGVTQFPSHSVIEKGQTVTLRCDPISGHDNLYWYRRVMGKEIKFLLHFVKESKQDESGMPNNRFLAERTGGTYSTLKVQPAELEDSGVYFCASSQDQGAISGELFFGEGSRLTVL.

V usage is TRBV24-1 and J usage is TRBJ2-2, with TRBD1 matching over 9 bases. The CDR3 contains 17 residues. CDR1 KGHDR and CDR2 SFDVKD come from the germline V gene. Unmatched junction bases numbered 8, after V lost 2 bases and J lost 5 bases. CDR3 DNA sequence: TGTGCCACCAGTGATTCCCGGGACAGGGATGGGACCGGGGAGCTGTTTTTT. Amino acids: CATSDSRDRDGTGELFF.

V gene TRBV6-2 or TRBV6-3 combines with J gene TRBJ2-1; 9 bases agree with TRBD2. V lost 5 bases to trimming and J lost 0 bases; unmatched junction nucleotides: 17. CDR1 and CDR2 from the germline V gene are MNHEY and SVGEGT. The CDR3 is 20 amino acids. The CDR3 region is CASSPVISGRRLSSYNEQFF. The CDR3 DNA reads TGTGCCAGCAGTCCCGTAATCAGCGGGAGGCGTCTTAGCTCCTACAATGAGCAGTTCTTC.

This clone showed up just once. This chain links TRBV5-1 with TRBJ2-5; TRBD2 matches at 12 bases. J lost 5 bases, V lost 2 bases, and 4 bases had no gene match. CDR1 is SGHRS and CDR2 is YFSETQ in the germline V gene. This CDR3 region has 15 residues. CDR3 protein: CASSFTSGGQETQYF. The CDR3 nucleotides are TGCGCCAGCAGCTTCACTAGCGGGGGGCAGGAGACCCAGTACTTC.

The chain combines TRBV11-2 with TRBJ1-2; no firm D call. The CDR3 covers 15 residues. Germline CDR1 SGHAT, CDR2 FQNNGV. V was pared by 2 bases and J by 5 bases, with 15 bases between. Here the CDR3 DNA reads TGTGCCAGCAGCTTATCCACAACAAGAAGATATGGCTACACCTTC. Encoded protein: CASSLSTTRRYGYTF.

The V and J genes are TRBV24-1 and TRBJ2-1, with 11 positions matching TRBD1. Germline CDR1 KGHDR, CDR2 SFDVKD. This CDR3 region has 16 residues. J lost 5 bases, V lost 4 bases, and 6 bases had no gene match. This CDR3 is CATSDQRTGGHNEQFF. CDR3 DNA: TGTGCCACCAGTGACCAAAGGACAGGGGGCCACAATGAGCAGTTCTTC.

This clone was recorded once. This sequence joins TRBV27 and TRBJ1-2, with 9 bases aligning to TRBD1. This CDR3 has 15 amino acids. Looked up from germline, CDR1 is MNHEY and CDR2 is SMNVEV (reference sequence). The ends lost 6 bases at V and 2 bases at J; junction bases unmatched: 7. The DNA for the CDR3 is TGTGCCAGCAGCGATCCCGGACAGGGGAACTATGGCTACACCTTC. Encoded protein: CASSDPGQGNYGYTF.

The chain recombines TRBV7-9 with TRBJ2-7, with TRBD1 matching over 7 bases. V dropped 5 bases and J dropped 3; count of bases not matched to a gene: 1. The CDR3 covers 12 residues. Germline V gives CDR1 SEHNR, CDR2 FQNEAQ (reference sequence). For the CDR3, the DNA is TGTGCCAGCAGCGGACAGGACTACGAGCAGTACTTC. Residues: CASSGQDYEQYF.

V usage is TRBV6-2 or TRBV6-3 and J usage is TRBJ2-2; D might be TRBD1 (6 bases). The V gene lost 5 bases and the J gene lost 2 bases, with 9 bases spanning the gap. CDR1 and CDR2 (germline): MNHEY, SVGEGT. The CDR3 totals 14 residues. CDR3 sequence reads: CASSDRPNTGELFF. Written as DNA, the CDR3 is TGTGCCAGCAGTGACAGGCCAAACACCGGGGAGCTGTTTTTT.

This clone was counted a few times. This sample also contains other DNA sequences that code for the same CDR3. This sequence joins TRBV27 and TRBJ2-1, with D tentatively TRBD1 (5 bases). Germline CDR1 and CDR2: MNHEY and SMNVEV (reference sequence). CDR3 size: 14 residues. V lost 2 bases to trimming and J lost 0 bases, with 5 bases between them. CDR3 DNA sequence: TGTGCCAGCAGTTTAAGGGGCTCCTACAATGAGCAGTTCTTC. This encodes CASSLRGSYNEQFF.

In its sample, this clone was seen a few times. This chain uses TRBV7-2 with TRBJ1-2; weak D call: TRBD1 (6 bases). The length of the CDR3 is 13 residues. Germline CDR1 reads SGHTA; CDR2 reads FQGNSA. Trimming cost V 4 bases and J 3 bases, with 9 bases left between them. CDR3 in amino acids: CASSSGQYYGYTF. CDR3 DNA sequence: TGTGCCAGCAGCTCCGGACAGTACTATGGCTACACCTTC.

The rearrangement uses TRBV6-2 or TRBV6-3 and TRBJ2-3; 7 nucleotides line up with TRBD1. The CDR3 length is 15 residues. Germline V gene data show CDR1 as MNHEY and CDR2 as SVGEGT. The junction had 8 bases not matched to a gene; V was cut back by 5 bases and J by 3 bases. The CDR3 reads CASSDRQGRTDTQYF. The CDR3 DNA reads as TGTGCCAGCAGTGACCGACAGGGAAGGACAGATACGCAGTATTTT.

The rearrangement links TRBV11-2 to TRBJ1-4; D possibly corresponds to TRBD1 (5 bases). The V end lost 1 base, the J end lost 13 bases, and 19 bases lay between the germline ends. Germline CDR1 SGHAT, CDR2 FQNNGV. The CDR3 runs 15 residues. CDR3 residues: CASSLGEGLRNRLFF. The CDR3 coding sequence is TGTGCCAGCAGCTTAGGAGAGGGACTTCGCAACCGACTGTTTTTT.